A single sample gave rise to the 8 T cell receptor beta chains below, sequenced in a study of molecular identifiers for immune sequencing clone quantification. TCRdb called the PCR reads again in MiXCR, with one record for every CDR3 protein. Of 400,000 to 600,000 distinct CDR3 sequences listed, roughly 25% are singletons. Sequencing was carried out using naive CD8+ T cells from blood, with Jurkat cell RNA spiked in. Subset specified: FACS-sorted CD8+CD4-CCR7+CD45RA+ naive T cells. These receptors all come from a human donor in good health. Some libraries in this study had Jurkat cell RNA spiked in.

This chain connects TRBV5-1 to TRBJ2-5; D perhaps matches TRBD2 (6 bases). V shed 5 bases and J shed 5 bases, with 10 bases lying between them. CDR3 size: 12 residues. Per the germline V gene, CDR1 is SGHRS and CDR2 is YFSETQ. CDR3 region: CASRRGLETQYF. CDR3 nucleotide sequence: TGCGCCAGCAGGCGGGGTCTGGAGACCCAGTACTTC.

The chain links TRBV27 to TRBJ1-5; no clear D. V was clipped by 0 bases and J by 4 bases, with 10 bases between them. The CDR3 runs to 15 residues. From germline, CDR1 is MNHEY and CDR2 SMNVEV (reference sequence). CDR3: CASSLSLGLNQPQHF. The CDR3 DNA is TGTGCCAGCAGTTTATCGTTAGGGTTGAATCAGCCCCAGCATTTT.

Written as DNA, the CDR3 is TGTGCCAGCAGCTTACCGACTAGCGGAAGCTCCTACAATGAGCAGTTCTTC. Its protein product is CASSLPTSGSSYNEQFF. This chain joins TRBV7-9 and TRBJ2-1; 9 nucleotides line up with TRBD2. This CDR3 has 17 amino acids. Losses at the gene ends were 2 bases for V and 0 bases for J; bases not matched to a gene: 5. Germline values: CDR1 SEHNR, CDR2 FQNEAQ (reference sequence). Drawing the rest from reference TRBV7-9 and TRBJ2-1, the complete variable domain is DTGVSQNPRHKITKRGQNVTFRCDPISEHNRLYWYRQTLGQGPEFLTYFQNEAQLEKSRLLSDRFSAERPKGSFSTLEIQRTEQGDSAMYLCASSLPTSGSSYNEQFFGPGTRLTVL.

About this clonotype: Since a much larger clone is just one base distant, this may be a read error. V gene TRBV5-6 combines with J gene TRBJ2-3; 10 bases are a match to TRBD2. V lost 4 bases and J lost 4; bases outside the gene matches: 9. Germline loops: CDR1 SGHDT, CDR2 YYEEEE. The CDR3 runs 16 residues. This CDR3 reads CASSLPGLANSDTQYF. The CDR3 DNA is TGTGCCAGCAGCCTTCCGGGACTAGCGAACTCAGATACGCAGTATTTT.

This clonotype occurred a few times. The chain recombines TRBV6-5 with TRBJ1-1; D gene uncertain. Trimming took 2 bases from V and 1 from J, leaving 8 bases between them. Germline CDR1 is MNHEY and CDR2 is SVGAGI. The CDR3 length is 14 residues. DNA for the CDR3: TGTGCCAGCAGTTACGCGAGCAGGAACACTGAAGCTTTCTTT. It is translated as CASSYASRNTEAFF.

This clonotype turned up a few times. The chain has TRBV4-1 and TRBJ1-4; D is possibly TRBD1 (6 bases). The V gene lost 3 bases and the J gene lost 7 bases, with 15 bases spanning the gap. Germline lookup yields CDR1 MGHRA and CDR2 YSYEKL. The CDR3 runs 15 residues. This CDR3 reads CASSHRGPAGEKLFF. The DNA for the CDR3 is TGCGCCAGCAGCCATCGGGGGCCGGCGGGTGAAAAACTGTTTTTT.

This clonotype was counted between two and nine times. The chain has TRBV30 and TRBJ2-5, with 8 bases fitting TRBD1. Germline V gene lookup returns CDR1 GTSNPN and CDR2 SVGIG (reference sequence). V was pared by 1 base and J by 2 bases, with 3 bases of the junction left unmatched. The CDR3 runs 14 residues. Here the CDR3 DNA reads TGTGCCTGGAGTGACTACAGGGGGCAAGAGACCCAGTACTTC. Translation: CAWSDYRGQETQYF.

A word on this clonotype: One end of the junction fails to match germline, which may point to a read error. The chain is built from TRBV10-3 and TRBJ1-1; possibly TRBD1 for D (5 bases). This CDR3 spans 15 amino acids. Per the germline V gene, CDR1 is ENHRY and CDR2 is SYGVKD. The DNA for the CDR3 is TGTGCCATCAGTGAGTATCAGGGCATGAACACTGAAGATTTCTTT. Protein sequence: CAISEYQGMNTEDFF.